This T cell receptor (beta chain) was found in a study of blood T cell repertoires in COVID-19. Across the study: The samples span acute and convalescent COVID-19 from the United States, Italy and Spain. T cells, B-cell-depleted T cells, or PBMCs provided the cDNA or gDNA that served as material.

Per the germline V gene, CDR1 is MNHNS and CDR2 is SASEGT. Trimming took 2 bases from V and 1 from J, leaving 17 bases between them. This CDR3 region has 18 residues. Original processing methods: Reference gene primer amplification in the assay estimated nucleated cell counts. Measured with immunoSEQ multiplex PCR; TCRdb has only the in-frame clones, and not every one. V and J calls and clone size are copied from that table; D and trimming were computed from the DNA. The profile covers fewer than 40,000 clones, with roughly nine tenths appearing a single time and more than 8% taken by the ten largest.

Specimen: peripheral blood. The source of this sequence is a human donor with active COVID-19. The donor label of this sample is uncertain. The chain employs TRBV6-1 and TRBJ2-2, with D possibly matching TRBD2 (6 bases). The CDR3 protein is CASSELGLPFQNTGELFF. CDR3 in DNA: TGTGCCAGCAGTGAACTTGGACTACCCTTTCAGAACACCGGGGAGCTGTTTTTT.